The 3 T cell receptor beta chains in this list originate from one sample, sequenced in a study of CD4+ T cells in melanoma. Measured with immunoSEQ multiplex PCR; TCRdb has only the in-frame clones, and not every one. The table shows roughly 120,000 clones, with about 90% occurring only once. Sequencing was performed on peripheral blood. These TCRs come from a human donor with melanoma.

CDR3 amino acids: CASSPSKEHYGYTF. CDR3 nucleotides: TGTGCCAGCTCACCATCTAAGGAGCACTATGGCTACACCTTC. This chain uses TRBV18 with TRBJ1-2; D is uncertain. Germline values: CDR1 KGHSH, CDR2 LQKENI. The length of the CDR3 is 14 residues. The V end was cut by 2 bases, the J end by 3 bases, with 10 bases between.

This clone was seen a single time. The V call is TRBV9, the J call TRBJ2-1, with 9 bases that match TRBD2. V gave up 3 bases and J gave up 4 bases; unmatched junction bases: 11. Germline CDR1 and CDR2: SGDLS and YYNGEE. The CDR3 is 17 amino acids. CDR3: CASSGGSLAGEYNEQFF. The DNA of the CDR3 is TGTGCCAGCAGCGGCGGCAGTTTAGCGGGGGAGTACAATGAGCAGTTCTTC. The full variable domain, completed using reference TRBV9 and TRBJ2-1, is DSGVTQTPKHLITATGQRVTLRCSPRSGDLSVYWYQQSLDQGLQFLIQYYNGEERAKGNILERFSAQQFPDLHSELNLSSLELGDSALYFCASSGGSLAGEYNEQFFGPGTRLTVL.

The V gene is TRBV9, the J gene TRBJ2-2, with D uncertain. V lost 4 bases to trimming and J lost 6 bases, with 19 bases between them. The CDR3 spans 16 residues. The germline V gene has CDR1 SGDLS and CDR2 YYNGEE. The CDR3 nucleotides read TGTGCCAGCAGCCCCAGGCAGAAAGAAGGTGCCGGGGAGCTGTTTTTT. As protein: CASSPRQKEGAGELFF. Combining the CDR3 with reference TRBV9 and TRBJ2-2 gives the whole variable domain DSGVTQTPKHLITATGQRVTLRCSPRSGDLSVYWYQQSLDQGLQFLIQYYNGEERAKGNILERFSAQQFPDLHSELNLSSLELGDSALYFCASSPRQKEGAGELFFGEGSRLTVL.